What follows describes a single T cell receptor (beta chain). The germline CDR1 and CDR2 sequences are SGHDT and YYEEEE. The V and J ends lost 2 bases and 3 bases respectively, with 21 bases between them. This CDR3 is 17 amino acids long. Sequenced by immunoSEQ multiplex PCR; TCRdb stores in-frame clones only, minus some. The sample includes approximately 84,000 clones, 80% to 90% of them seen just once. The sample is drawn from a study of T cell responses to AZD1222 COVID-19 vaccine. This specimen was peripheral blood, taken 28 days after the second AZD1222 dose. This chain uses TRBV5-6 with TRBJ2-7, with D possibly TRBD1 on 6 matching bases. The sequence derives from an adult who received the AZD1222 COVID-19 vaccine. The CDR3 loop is CASSFITFSGTHYEQYF. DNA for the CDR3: TGTGCCAGCAGCTTCATTACTTTCTCCGGGACACACTACGAGCAGTACTTC.